Detailed here is one T cell receptor (beta chain). Its antigen is still unknown. This entry comes from a study of blood T cells in healthy people across ages. Study-level points and caveats: Relative to aged donors, long-lived donors carried more naive CD4+ cells and displayed higher diversity. Leaving the PBMCs unsorted stopped any conclusive comparison of naive versus antigen-experienced cells.

Combining a sample-barcoded 5' primer with a J-beta primer mix, a second PCR ran for 7 to 11 cycles. Each CDR3 protein gets one entry after TCRdb re-called the 5' RACE reads with MiXCR. In the table there are just over 1 million distinct CDR3 sequences, under 45% of which are singletons. PBMCs were isolated at a quantity of at least 6.5 million per sample. This CDR3 contains 14 residues. Trimming at V came to 1 base and at J to 7 bases, leaving 3 bases not matched to a gene. CDR1 and CDR2 from the germline V gene are DFQATT and SNEGSKA (reference sequence). The clonotype originates from a woman in her fifties or sixties in good health. The V gene is TRBV20-1, the J gene TRBJ2-3; TRBD2 agrees at 12 bases. Sequencing was carried out using blood. CDR3 region: CSARASGGANTQYF. As DNA, the CDR3 is TGCAGTGCTAGAGCTAGCGGGGGGGCAAATACGCAGTATTTT.